The present entry profiles one T cell receptor beta chain with its context. The data originate from a study of T cell repertoires in ileal Crohn's disease. Study summary: At postoperative colonoscopy, neoterminal ileum biopsies were taken as M6.

As for time point: neoterminal ileum biopsy at postoperative endoscopy, about 6 months after surgery. The germline V gene encodes CDR1 MDHEN and CDR2 SYDVKM. Trimming removed 11 bases from V and 5 bases from J; junction bases left unmatched: 11. The CDR3 extends over 14 amino acids. Data came from immunoSEQ multiplex PCR; TCRdb stores just in-frame clones and leaves some out. Found here are approximately 12,000 clones, over 60% of them singletons; the top ten hold roughly 8.6%. Sequencing was done on a sample of ileal tissue. The V gene is TRBV28, the J gene TRBJ2-1, with 8 bases matching TRBD1. This TCR was recovered from an adult with Crohn's disease. The CDR3 here is CASTWTGRHNEQFF. CDR3 DNA sequence: TGTGCCTCTACCTGGACAGGGAGGCACAATGAGCAGTTCTTC.